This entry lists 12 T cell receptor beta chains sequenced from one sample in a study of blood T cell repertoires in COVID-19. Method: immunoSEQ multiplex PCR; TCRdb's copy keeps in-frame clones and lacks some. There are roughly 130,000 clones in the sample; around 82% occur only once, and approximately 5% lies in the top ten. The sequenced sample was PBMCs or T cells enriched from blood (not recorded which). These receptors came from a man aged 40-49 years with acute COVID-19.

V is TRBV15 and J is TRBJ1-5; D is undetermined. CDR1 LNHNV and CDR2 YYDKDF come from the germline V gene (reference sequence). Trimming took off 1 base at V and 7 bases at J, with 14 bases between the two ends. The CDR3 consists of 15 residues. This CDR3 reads CATSRAGLAFQPQHF. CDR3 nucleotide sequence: TGTGCCACCAGCAGAGCGGGCCTAGCGTTCCAGCCCCAGCATTTT.

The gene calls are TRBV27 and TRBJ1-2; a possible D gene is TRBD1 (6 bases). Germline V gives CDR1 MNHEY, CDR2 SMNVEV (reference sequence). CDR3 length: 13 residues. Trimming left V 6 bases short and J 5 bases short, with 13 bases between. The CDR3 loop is CASSPQGGYGYTF. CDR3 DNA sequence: TGTGCCAGCAGCCCACAGGGTGGGTATGGCTACACCTTC.

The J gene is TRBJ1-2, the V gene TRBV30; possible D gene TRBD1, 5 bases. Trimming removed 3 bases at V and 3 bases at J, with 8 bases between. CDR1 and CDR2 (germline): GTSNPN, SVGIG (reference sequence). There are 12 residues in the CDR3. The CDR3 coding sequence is TGTGCCTGGAGGGGAGGGGACTATGGCTACACCTTC. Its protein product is CAWRGGDYGYTF.

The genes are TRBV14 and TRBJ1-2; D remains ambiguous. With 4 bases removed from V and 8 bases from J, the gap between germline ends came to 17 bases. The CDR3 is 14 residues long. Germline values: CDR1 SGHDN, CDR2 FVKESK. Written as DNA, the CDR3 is TGTGCCAGCAGCCCCTTCCGATACCTCGCGGGCTACACCTTC. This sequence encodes CASSPFRYLAGYTF.

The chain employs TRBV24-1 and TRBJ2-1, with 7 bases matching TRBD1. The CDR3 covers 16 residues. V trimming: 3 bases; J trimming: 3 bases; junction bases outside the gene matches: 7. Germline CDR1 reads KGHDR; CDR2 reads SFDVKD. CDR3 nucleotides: TGTGCCACCAGTGATCCTGGACAGGCCCTCTACAATGAGCAGTTCTTC. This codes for CATSDPGQALYNEQFF.

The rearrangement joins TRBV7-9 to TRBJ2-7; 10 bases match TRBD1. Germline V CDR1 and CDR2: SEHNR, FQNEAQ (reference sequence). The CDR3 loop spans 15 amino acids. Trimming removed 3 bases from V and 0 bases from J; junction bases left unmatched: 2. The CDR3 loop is CASSFGTGASYEQYF. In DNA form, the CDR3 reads TGTGCCAGCAGCTTCGGGACAGGGGCCTCCTACGAGCAGTACTTC.

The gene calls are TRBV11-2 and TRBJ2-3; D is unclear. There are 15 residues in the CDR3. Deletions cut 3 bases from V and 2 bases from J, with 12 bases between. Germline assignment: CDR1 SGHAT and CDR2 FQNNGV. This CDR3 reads CASSFLGRHTDTQYF. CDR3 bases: TGTGCCAGCAGCTTCTTAGGCAGACACACAGATACGCAGTATTTT.

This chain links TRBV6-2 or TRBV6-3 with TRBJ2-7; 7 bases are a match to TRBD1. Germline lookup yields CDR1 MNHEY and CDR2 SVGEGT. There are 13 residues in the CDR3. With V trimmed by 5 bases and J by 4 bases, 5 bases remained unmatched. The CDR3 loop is CASSRGGPYEQYF. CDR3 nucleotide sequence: TGTGCCAGCAGTAGAGGGGGCCCTTACGAGCAGTACTTC.

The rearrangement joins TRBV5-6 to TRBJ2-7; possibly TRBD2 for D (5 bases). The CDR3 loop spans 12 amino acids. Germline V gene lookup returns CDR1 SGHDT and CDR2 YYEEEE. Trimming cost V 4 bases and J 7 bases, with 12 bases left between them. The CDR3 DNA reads TGTGCCAGCAGCGCCGGGGTGGGAGAGCAGTACTTC. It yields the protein CASSAGVGEQYF. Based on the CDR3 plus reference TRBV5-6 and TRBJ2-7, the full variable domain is DAGVTQSPTHLIKTRGQQVTLRCSPKSGHDTVSWYQQALGQGPQFIFQYYEEEERQRGNFPDRFSGHQFPNYSSELNVNALLLGDSALYLCASSAGVGEQYFGPGTRLTVT.

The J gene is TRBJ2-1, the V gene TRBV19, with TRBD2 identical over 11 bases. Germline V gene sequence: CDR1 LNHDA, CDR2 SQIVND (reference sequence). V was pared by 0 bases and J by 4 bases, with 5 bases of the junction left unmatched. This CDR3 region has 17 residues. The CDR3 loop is CASSIDTSGGPYNEQFF. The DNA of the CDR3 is TGTGCCAGTAGTATAGACACTAGCGGGGGCCCTTACAATGAGCAGTTCTTC.

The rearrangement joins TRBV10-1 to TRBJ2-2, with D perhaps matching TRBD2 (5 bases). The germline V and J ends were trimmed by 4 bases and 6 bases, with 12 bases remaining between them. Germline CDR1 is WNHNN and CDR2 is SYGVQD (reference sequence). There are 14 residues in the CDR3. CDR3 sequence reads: CASSAGIVAGELFF. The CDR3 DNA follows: TGCGCCAGCAGTGCCGGGATCGTGGCCGGGGAGCTGTTTTTT.

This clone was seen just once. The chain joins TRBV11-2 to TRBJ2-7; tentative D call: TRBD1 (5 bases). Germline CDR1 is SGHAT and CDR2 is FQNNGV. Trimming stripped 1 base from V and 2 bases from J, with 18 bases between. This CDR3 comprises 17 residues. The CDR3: CASSLGMGRQFTYEQYF. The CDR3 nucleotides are TGTGCCAGCAGCTTAGGAATGGGGCGACAGTTTACCTACGAGCAGTACTTC.